The present entry profiles one TCR beta chain with its context. The protocol was immunoSEQ multiplex PCR, while the TCRdb copy is restricted to in-frame clones and leaves out a portion. Here the sample spans about 200,000 clones, around nine tenths being singletons. CDR1 is LGHDT, CDR2 YNNKEL, per germline (reference sequence). This CDR3 contains 14 residues. The V gene end was trimmed by 3 bases and the J gene end by 4 bases; junction bases not matched to a gene: 5. The data stem from a study of blood T cell repertoires in COVID-19. Sequencing was performed on PBMCs or T cells enriched from blood (not recorded which). The J gene is TRBJ1-1, the V gene TRBV3-1 (or the pseudogene TRBV3-2); TRBD1 matches at 7 bases. The origin of this receptor is a woman in her twenties or thirties with acute COVID-19. Here the CDR3 DNA reads TGTGCCAGCAGCCACAGCGACAGGGTCACTGAAGCTTTCTTT. The encoded protein is CASSHSDRVTEAFF.